This T cell receptor (beta chain) was identified during a study of identifying expanded T cells in peripheral blood. Study-wide points: Across healthy donors, higher total template counts meant significantly greater roughly 2-week count variance. Over about two and four weeks, about 15 and 19 clones changed, versus approximately 1.2 between replicates.

Collection occurred without any documented infections or immune events in donors. This table comes from immunoSEQ multiplex PCR, and its TCRdb copy is limited to in-frame clones, with some not included. The sample consists of tens of thousands of clones, 88% of them appearing once. This clone was counted between two and nine times. The antigen is undetermined. The receptor's source is a person between 18 and 70 years old in good health. The source material was blood.

For the CDR3, the DNA is TGTGCCAGCAGTCAAGAACTAGCGGGGGTTAGGGAGCAGTACTTC. Its translation is CASSQELAGVREQYF. V gene TRBV6-5 combines with J gene TRBJ2-7, with 11 bases matching TRBD2. The CDR3 totals 15 residues. V was pared by 5 bases and J by 7 bases, with 10 bases of the junction left unmatched. Germline CDR1 reads MNHEY; CDR2 reads SVGAGI.